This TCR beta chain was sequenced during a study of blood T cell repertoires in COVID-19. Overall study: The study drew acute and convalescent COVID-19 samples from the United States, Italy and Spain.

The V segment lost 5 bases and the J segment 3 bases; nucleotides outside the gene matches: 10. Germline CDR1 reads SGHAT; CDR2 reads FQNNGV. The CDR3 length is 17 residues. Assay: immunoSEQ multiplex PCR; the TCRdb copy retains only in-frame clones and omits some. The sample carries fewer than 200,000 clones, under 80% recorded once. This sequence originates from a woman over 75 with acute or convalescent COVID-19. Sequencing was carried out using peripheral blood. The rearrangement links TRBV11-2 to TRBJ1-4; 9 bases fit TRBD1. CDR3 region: CASSQGQGRVPNEKLFF. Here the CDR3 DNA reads TGTGCCAGCAGCCAAGGACAGGGGAGGGTACCTAATGAAAAACTGTTTTTT.